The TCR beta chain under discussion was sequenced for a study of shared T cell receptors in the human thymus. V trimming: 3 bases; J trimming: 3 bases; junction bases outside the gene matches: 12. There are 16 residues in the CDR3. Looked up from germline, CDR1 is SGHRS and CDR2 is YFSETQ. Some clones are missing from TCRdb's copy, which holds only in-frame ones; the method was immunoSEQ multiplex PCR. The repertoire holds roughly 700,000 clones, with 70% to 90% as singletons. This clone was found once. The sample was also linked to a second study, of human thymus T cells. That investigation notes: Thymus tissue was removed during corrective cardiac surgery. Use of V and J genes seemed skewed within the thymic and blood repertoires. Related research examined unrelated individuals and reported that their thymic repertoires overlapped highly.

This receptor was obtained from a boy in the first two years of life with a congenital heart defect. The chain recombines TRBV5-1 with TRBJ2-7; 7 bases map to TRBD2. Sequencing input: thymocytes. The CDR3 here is CASSWDSSGVIYEQYF. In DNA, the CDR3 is TGCGCCAGCAGCTGGGATTCTAGCGGAGTGATCTACGAGCAGTACTTC.